The clone carrying this T cell receptor beta chain was counted at least ten times. Its antigen is still unknown. These data belong to a study of T-cell reconstitution after alpha-beta-depleted transplantation in children. Study results and caveats: Where some patients showed high TCRbeta diversity at day 60, it came from recipient T cells and thymic progenitors that had survived. About two months after transplant, alpha-beta T cells reportedly came from several hundred expanded graft clones. At the one-year point after transplant, T-cell counts and TCRbeta diversity were found to come mostly from T cells that had been newly produced.

Preparation of the TCRbeta library used unique molecular identifiers. TCRdb independently ran MiXCR on the PCR reads; one entry per CDR3 protein. The profile shows approximately 800,000 distinct CDR3 sequences, 15% to 20% of them singletons. The germline V gene encodes CDR1 SGHDN and CDR2 FVKESK. V dropped 4 bases and J dropped 4; count of bases not matched to a gene: 5. This CDR3 spans 16 amino acids. This specimen consisted of PBMCs, mostly from graft donor cells, obtained 360 days after TCRalphabeta/CD19-depleted stem cell transplant. The V call is TRBV14, the J call TRBJ2-1, with 12 bases matching TRBD2. The receptor comes from a male patient younger than 18 who had a stem cell transplant for acute lymphoblastic leukemia, so the T cells may come from the graft donor. The CDR3 nucleotides are TGTGCCAGCAGCCTTCTAGCGGGAGGGCGGTACAATGAGCAGTTCTTC. Translated: CASSLLAGGRYNEQFF. Full variable domain (remainder filled in from reference TRBV14 and TRBJ2-1): EAGVTQFPSHSVIEKGQTVTLRCDPISGHDNLYWYRRVMGKEIKFLLHFVKESKQDESGMPNNRFLAERTGGTYSTLKVQPAELEDSGVYFCASSLLAGGRYNEQFFGPGTRLTVL.